These T cell receptor beta chains were read from a single sample in a study of shared clonotypes between healthy human individuals. Measured with immunoSEQ multiplex PCR; TCRdb has only the in-frame clones, and not every one. The table has 300,000 to 400,000 clones, around 79% seen once. Material: memory CD4+ T cells sorted from blood. Source of these receptors: a man aged 25 to 45 in good health. CDR3s include the opening cysteine and the closing phenylalanine or tryptophan. Each record gives: V gene, clone size, J gene, D gene, CDR3 DNA, CDR3 protein. D genes are given only for firm matches. Size is omitted from some rows. Given values are once, few, many or a class for expanded clones.

>TRBV20-1|many|TRBJ2-7|.
TGCAGTGCTGCCATACGTTACGAGCAGTACTTC
CSAAIRYEQYF
>TRBV6-5|.|TRBJ1-3|.
TGTGCCAGCAGTTACTCGCCGGGTCTGGACACCATATATTTT
CASSYSPGLDTIYF
>TRBV28|.|TRBJ2-3|TRBD2
TGTGCCAGCAGTTCCACTAGCGGCAATCACGATACGCAGTATTTT
CASSSTSGNHDTQYF
>TRBV6-6|.|TRBJ1-4|.
TGTGCCAGCAGTTACACGGACAGTCGTGGTGAAAAACTGTTTTTT
CASSYTDSRGEKLFF
>TRBV5-1|.|TRBJ2-4|.
TGCGCCAGCAGCTTGGGGGGAGATAACATTCAGTACTTC
CASSLGGDNIQYF
>TRBV28|once|TRBJ1-2|.
TGTGCCAGTGAAAAAGGGGGTTCTAACTATGGCTACACCTTC
CASEKGGSNYGYTF
>TRBV7-2|.|TRBJ2-7|TRBD2
TGTGCCAGCAGCTTGGCGGGACTAAACTACGAGCAGTACTTC
CASSLAGLNYEQYF
>TRBV28|few|TRBJ1-2|.
TGTGCCAGCAGTTCTATTCGGGAGGGCTCTAACTATGGCTACACCTTC
CASSSIREGSNYGYTF
>TRBV2|.|TRBJ1-6|.
TGTGCCAGCAGGATGGATATGGCGGATTCACCCCTCCACTTT
CASRMDMADSPLHF
>TRBV2|.|TRBJ2-1|TRBD2
TGTGCCAGCAGGGGGGCTAGCGGGGCCTACAATGAGCAGTTCTTC
CASRGASGAYNEQFF
>TRBV5-1|.|TRBJ2-3|.
TGCGCCAGCAGCTTGTTAGCTGGCACAGATACGCAGTATTTT
CASSLLAGTDTQYF
>TRBV11-2|.|TRBJ2-1|.
TGTGCCAGCATGGGGACGGCACTCAATGAGCAGTTCTTC
CASMGTALNEQFF
>TRBV28|few|TRBJ2-7|TRBD1
TGTGCCACGTTAGCGGACAGGGACGAGCAGTACTTC
CATLADRDEQYF
>TRBV7-2|.|TRBJ2-3|.
TGTGCCAGCAGCTTAGACGGGGCGGCAGATACGCAGTATTTT
CASSLDGAADTQYF
>TRBV5-5|.|TRBJ1-2|.
TGTGCCAGCAGAAACGAACCGGGCCCGGGGAGCTATGGCTACACCTTC
CASRNEPGPGSYGYTF
>TRBV27|many|TRBJ2-2|.
TGTGCCAGCAGTTTATTCGGGGAGCTGTTTTTT
CASSLFGELFF
>TRBV27|.|TRBJ2-2|.
TGTGCCAGCTCAAAGGACTGGAACACCGGGGAGCTGTTTTTT
CASSKDWNTGELFF